One and the same sample provided the 26 T cell receptor beta chains below, sequenced in a study of CD8 T cells in ankylosing spondylitis. General study points: A motif in TCR beta, a set of under ten highly homologous variants, appeared characteristic of ankylosing spondylitis blood.

These receptors lack a known antigen. TCRdb used MiXCR to reprocess the 5' RACE reads, holding one entry per CDR3 protein. Of fewer than 500,000 distinct CDR3 sequences in the sample, approximately 20% were seen once. Sequencing input: blood, either unsorted or a sorted T cell fraction (not recorded which). Receptor source: a male donor with ankylosing spondylitis.

The CDR3 region has the DNA TGTGCCAGCACCCGACTTAGACGGACAGATACGCAGTATTTT. This translates into CASTRLRRTDTQYF. V and J are TRBV6-1 and TRBJ2-3; no definite D call. This CDR3 is 14 amino acids long. V was cut by 7 bases and J by 3 bases, with 14 bases left in between. Germline-derived CDR1 and CDR2 are MNHNS and SASEGT.

The chain joins TRBV6-1 to TRBJ2-1, with D possibly matching TRBD2 (6 bases). The CDR3 runs 15 residues. V shed 6 bases and J shed 6 bases, with 18 bases lying between them. CDR1 and CDR2 (germline): MNHNS, SASEGT. CDR3 sequence (DNA): TGTGCCAGCAGGAGGCGGGAAGTTCGTGGCAATGAGCAGTTCTTC. It translates to CASRRREVRGNEQFF.

V gene TRBV11-2 combines with J gene TRBJ2-1; no firm D call. This CDR3 is built from 13 residues. V lost 6 bases and J 10 bases, leaving 16 bases between the germline ends. Germline V CDR1 and CDR2: SGHAT, FQNNGV. The CDR3 bases are TGTGCCAGCAGGCAGATAGGACGAGCCGAGCAGTTCTTC. Amino acid sequence: CASRQIGRAEQFF.

This clonotype was detected ten times or more. The chain joins TRBV5-1 to TRBJ2-1; 9 positions match TRBD1. The CDR3 runs to 15 residues. Germline V CDR1 and CDR2: SGHRS, YFSETQ. The V and J ends lost 4 bases and 2 bases, in that order; junction bases with no gene match: 4. The CDR3 DNA reads TGCGCCAGCAGCCGGGGACAGGGTACCTACAATGAGCAGTTCTTC. Amino acid sequence: CASSRGQGTYNEQFF.

The chain links TRBV5-8 to TRBJ1-4; D perhaps matches TRBD1 (5 bases). The CDR3 is 17 amino acids. Germline loops: CDR1 SGHTS, CDR2 YDEGEE. V was pared by 0 bases and J by 6 bases, with 18 bases between. CDR3 DNA: TGTGCCAGCAGCTTGGGGGCAGGGTTTAATCCAGATGAAAAACTGTTTTTT. Protein sequence: CASSLGAGFNPDEKLFF.

The V call is TRBV12-3 or TRBV12-4, the J call TRBJ2-3; the D gene could be TRBD1 or TRBD2 (6 bases each). CDR3 length: 15 residues. V dropped 5 bases and J dropped 6 bases, with 18 bases sitting between them. The CDR3: CASSTGLAVGDTQYF. CDR3 coding DNA: TGTGCCAGCAGTACAGGGTTAGCGGTGGGGGATACGCAGTATTTT.

This clonotype was observed once. The V gene is TRBV7-9, the J gene TRBJ2-7; D remains ambiguous. The V end was cut by 1 base, the J end by 1 base, with 8 bases between. Germline CDR1 reads SEHNR; CDR2 reads FQNEAQ (reference sequence). The length of the CDR3 is 14 residues. CDR3 coding DNA: TGTGCCAGCAGCTTAGTTGCTTCATCCTACGAGCAGTACTTC. This sequence encodes CASSLVASSYEQYF. Filled out from reference TRBV7-9 and TRBJ2-7, the complete variable domain reads DTGVSQNPRHKITKRGQNVTFRCDPISEHNRLYWYRQTLGQGPEFLTYFQNEAQLEKSRLLSDRFSAERPKGSFSTLEIQRTEQGDSAMYLCASSLVASSYEQYFGPGTRLTVT.

This clonotype came up once. The rearrangement joins TRBV3-1 to TRBJ1-1; D is unclear. This CDR3 is 13 amino acids long. The germline V gene encodes CDR1 LGHDT and CDR2 YNNKEL (reference sequence). The V end lost 1 base, the J end lost 4 bases, and 7 bases lay between the germline ends. CDR3 loop: CASSQVGGTEAFF. Here the CDR3 DNA reads TGTGCCAGCAGCCAAGTGGGAGGCACTGAAGCTTTCTTT.

The genes are TRBV28 and TRBJ2-5; D tentatively fits TRBD1 or TRBD2 (6 bases each). Trimming took off 5 bases at V and 5 bases at J, with 18 bases between the two ends. The CDR3 has 15 residues. The germline gives CDR1 MDHEN, CDR2 SYDVKM. This CDR3 is CASSPIPGAQETQYF. The CDR3 DNA reads TGTGCCAGCAGTCCTATTCCGGGGGCGCAGGAGACCCAGTACTTC.

The V call is TRBV20-1, the J call TRBJ2-7; the match to TRBD2 covers 7 bases. Looked up from germline, CDR1 is DFQATT and CDR2 is SNEGSKA (reference sequence). The V segment lost 2 bases and the J segment 4 bases; nucleotides outside the gene matches: 5. The CDR3 length is 13 residues. The CDR3, as DNA: TGCAGTGCTAGATACCGGGAGGTATACGAGCAGTACTTC. Translating gives CSARYREVYEQYF.

This clonotype was recorded a few times. The J gene is TRBJ2-7, the V gene TRBV20-1; TRBD2 matches at 11 bases. This CDR3 is built from 13 residues. Germline V gene sequence: CDR1 DFQATT, CDR2 SNEGSKA (reference sequence). With V trimmed by 4 bases and J by 4 bases, 3 bases remained unmatched. CDR3 sequence (DNA): TGCAGTGCTACGGGACTAGCGGTATACGAGCAGTACTTC. Translating gives CSATGLAVYEQYF.

This clonotype was seen a few times. The genes are TRBV5-1 and TRBJ2-5; TRBD1 matches at 7 bases. The CDR3 has 14 amino acids. Germline V lookup: CDR1 SGHRS, CDR2 YFSETQ. The V segment lost 4 bases and the J segment 1 base; nucleotides outside the gene matches: 4. The CDR3 sequence: CASSRDRTQETQYF. The CDR3 nucleotides are TGCGCCAGCAGCCGGGACAGAACCCAAGAGACCCAGTACTTC.

This clonotype turned up a few times. The gene calls are TRBV29-1 and TRBJ2-5; 8 bases are a match to TRBD2. The germline gives CDR1 SQVTM, CDR2 ANQGSEA. V dropped 7 bases and J dropped 1; count of bases not matched to a gene: 14. This CDR3 contains 16 residues. This CDR3 is CSARGGTSLPQETQYF. The CDR3 region has the DNA TGCAGCGCCCGGGGGGGCACCTCACTACCCCAAGAGACCCAGTACTTC.

This clonotype has just a few counts. CDR3 sequence (DNA): TGCGCCAGCAACGCCGGGACAGCCTACGAGCAGTACTTC. Translating it yields CASNAGTAYEQYF. The V and J genes are TRBV10-1 and TRBJ2-7; 7 bases match TRBD1. CDR1 and CDR2 from the germline V gene are WNHNN and SYGVQD (reference sequence). The CDR3 is 13 residues long. With 7 bases clipped from V and 2 bases from J, the junction kept 5 bases outside the gene matches.

The V gene is TRBV3-1, the J gene TRBJ2-7; 9 positions agree with TRBD2. The trim removed 4 bases at V and 6 bases at J, leaving 4 bases unmatched. CDR1 and CDR2 (germline): LGHDT, YNNKEL (reference sequence). CDR3 size: 13 residues. CDR3 in DNA: TGTGCCAGCAGCCGATCGCGGGAGGGCGAGCAGTACTTC. The encoded protein is CASSRSREGEQYF.

In its sample, this clonotype was seen a few times. This chain links TRBV28 with TRBJ2-7; 8 bases agree with TRBD1. V lost 7 bases and J lost 2; bases outside the gene matches: 7. This CDR3 has 14 residues. Germline V CDR1 and CDR2: MDHEN, SYDVKM. The CDR3 sequence is CASKVDRAPYEQYF. The CDR3 coding sequence is TGTGCCAGCAAAGTGGACAGGGCGCCCTACGAGCAGTACTTC.

In its sample, this clonotype was seen a few times. The chain joins TRBV18 to TRBJ2-7; 10 nucleotides match TRBD2. This CDR3 has 14 amino acids. V was clipped by 3 bases and J by 3 bases; unmatched bases: 2. In germline, CDR1 is KGHSH, CDR2 LQKENI. CDR3 loop: CASSPGTSDYEQYF. The CDR3 DNA follows: TGTGCCAGCTCACCCGGGACTAGCGACTACGAGCAGTACTTC.

This sequence joins TRBV5-1 and TRBJ2-5, with D perhaps assigned TRBD1 or TRBD2 (6 bases each). Germline CDR1 and CDR2: SGHRS and YFSETQ. This CDR3 contains 16 residues. V was trimmed by 4 bases and J by 3 bases, leaving 19 bases between them. The CDR3 loop is CASSPGRRGIEETQYF. DNA of the CDR3: TGCGCCAGCAGCCCCGGACGGAGGGGGATCGAAGAGACCCAGTACTTC.

J is TRBJ2-3 and V is TRBV6-6; no reliable D call. This CDR3 spans 13 amino acids. In germline, CDR1 is MNHNY, CDR2 SVGAGI (reference sequence). The ends were cut back, 6 bases at V and 4 bases at J, with 11 bases in the middle. DNA for the CDR3: TGTGCCAGCAGCTACCATCGCTCAGATACGCAGTATTTT. Residues: CASSYHRSDTQYF.

This clonotype was observed at least ten times. The V and J genes are TRBV6-1 and TRBJ1-2; unclear D gene. The CDR3 consists of 13 residues. V lost 6 bases, J lost 8 bases, and 16 bases lay in between. The germline V gene encodes CDR1 MNHNS and CDR2 SASEGT. The CDR3 DNA follows: TGTGCCAGCAGCCCCGGGCCCATTTCGGGCTACACCTTC. It codes for CASSPGPISGYTF.

The chain uses TRBV29-1 and TRBJ2-3; TRBD2 matches at 9 bases. From germline, CDR1 is SQVTM and CDR2 ANQGSEA. V lost 3 bases, J lost 5 bases, and 27 bases stayed unmatched. The CDR3 is made up of 21 amino acids. The CDR3 loop reads CSVDHPSGSGRIGARGDTQYF. The CDR3 DNA sequence: TGCAGCGTTGATCACCCCTCGGGTAGCGGGAGAATCGGGGCCCGAGGAGATACGCAGTATTTT.

The chain carries TRBV7-3 and TRBJ2-1, with 8 nucleotides matching TRBD2. Germline V gene data show CDR1 as SGHTA and CDR2 as FQGTGA. The CDR3 length is 16 residues. V trimming: 2 bases; J trimming: 2 bases; junction bases outside the gene matches: 5. The CDR3 here is CASSLGGGLTYNEQFF. CDR3 coding DNA: TGTGCCAGCAGCTTAGGCGGGGGGTTAACCTACAATGAGCAGTTCTTC.

This clonotype was observed a few times. This rearrangement joins TRBV28 to TRBJ1-4; 11 positions agree with TRBD1. This CDR3 comprises 16 residues. V gave up 5 bases and J gave up 7 bases; unmatched junction bases: 9. Germline V CDR1 and CDR2: MDHEN, SYDVKM. CDR3 DNA: TGTGCCAGCAGTCCCCTCAAAGGGACAGGGGGTGAAAAACTGTTTTTT. Protein: CASSPLKGTGGEKLFF.

V gene TRBV12-5 combines with J gene TRBJ2-2, with 8 nucleotides matching TRBD2. The junction had 9 bases not matched to a gene; V was cut back by 4 bases and J by 2 bases. From germline, CDR1 is LGHNT and CDR2 FRNRAP. The CDR3 is made up of 17 amino acids. Written as DNA, the CDR3 is TGTGCTAGTGGTTCGCTCCCCCGGGGGGGAAACACCGGGGAGCTGTTTTTT. It encodes CASGSLPRGGNTGELFF.

This clonotype was counted between two and nine times. The CDR3 is CASRGLAGANTGELFF. The CDR3 DNA reads as TGTGCCAGCAGGGGACTAGCGGGAGCAAACACCGGGGAGCTGTTTTTT. This rearrangement joins TRBV6-2 or TRBV6-3 to TRBJ2-2, with 14 bases identical to TRBD2. The CDR3 consists of 16 residues. Germline CDR1 MNHEY, CDR2 SVGEGT. V lost 6 bases, J lost 2 bases, and 2 bases stayed unmatched.

This chain joins TRBV7-9 and TRBJ2-2, with 9 bases that match TRBD1. The ends lost 5 bases at V and 4 bases at J; junction bases unmatched: 5. The CDR3 spans 15 residues. Germline CDR1 SEHNR, CDR2 FQNEAQ (reference sequence). CDR3 DNA: TGTGCCAGCAGCCCCGGGACAGGGTCCACCGGGGAGCTGTTTTTT. Its protein product is CASSPGTGSTGELFF.